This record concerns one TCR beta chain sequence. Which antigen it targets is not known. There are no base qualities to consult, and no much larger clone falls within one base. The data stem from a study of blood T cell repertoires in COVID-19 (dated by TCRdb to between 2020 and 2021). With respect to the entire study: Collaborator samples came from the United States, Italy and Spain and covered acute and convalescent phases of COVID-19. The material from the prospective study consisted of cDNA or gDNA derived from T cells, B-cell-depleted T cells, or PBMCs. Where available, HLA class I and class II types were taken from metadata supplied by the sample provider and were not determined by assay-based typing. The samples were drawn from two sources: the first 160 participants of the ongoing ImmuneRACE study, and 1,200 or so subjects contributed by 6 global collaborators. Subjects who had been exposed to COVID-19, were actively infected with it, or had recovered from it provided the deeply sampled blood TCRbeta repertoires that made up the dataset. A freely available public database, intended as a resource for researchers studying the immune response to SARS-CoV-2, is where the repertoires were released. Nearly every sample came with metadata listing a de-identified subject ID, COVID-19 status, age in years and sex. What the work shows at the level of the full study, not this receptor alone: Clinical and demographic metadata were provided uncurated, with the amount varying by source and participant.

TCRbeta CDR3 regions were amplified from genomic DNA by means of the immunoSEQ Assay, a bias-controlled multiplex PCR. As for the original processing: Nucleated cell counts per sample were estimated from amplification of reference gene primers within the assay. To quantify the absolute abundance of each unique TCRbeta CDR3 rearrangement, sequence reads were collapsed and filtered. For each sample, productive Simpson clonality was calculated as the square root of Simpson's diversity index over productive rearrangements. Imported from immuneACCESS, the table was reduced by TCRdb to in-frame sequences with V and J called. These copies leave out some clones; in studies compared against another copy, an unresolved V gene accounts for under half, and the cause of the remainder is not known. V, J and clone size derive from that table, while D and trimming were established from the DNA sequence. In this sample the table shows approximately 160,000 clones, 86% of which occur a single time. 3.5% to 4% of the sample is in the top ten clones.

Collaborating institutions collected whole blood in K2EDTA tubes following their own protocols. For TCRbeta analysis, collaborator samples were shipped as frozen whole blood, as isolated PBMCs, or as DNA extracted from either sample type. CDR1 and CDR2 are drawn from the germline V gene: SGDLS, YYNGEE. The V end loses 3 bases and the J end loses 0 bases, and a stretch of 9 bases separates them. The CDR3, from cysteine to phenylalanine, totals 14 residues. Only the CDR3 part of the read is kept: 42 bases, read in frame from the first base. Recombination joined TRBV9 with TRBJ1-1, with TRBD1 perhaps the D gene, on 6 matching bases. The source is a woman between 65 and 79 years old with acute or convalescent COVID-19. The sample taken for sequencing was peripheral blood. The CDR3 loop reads CASSETGMNTEAFF. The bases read TGTGCCAGCAGCGAGACAGGCATGAACACTGAAGCTTTCTTT.